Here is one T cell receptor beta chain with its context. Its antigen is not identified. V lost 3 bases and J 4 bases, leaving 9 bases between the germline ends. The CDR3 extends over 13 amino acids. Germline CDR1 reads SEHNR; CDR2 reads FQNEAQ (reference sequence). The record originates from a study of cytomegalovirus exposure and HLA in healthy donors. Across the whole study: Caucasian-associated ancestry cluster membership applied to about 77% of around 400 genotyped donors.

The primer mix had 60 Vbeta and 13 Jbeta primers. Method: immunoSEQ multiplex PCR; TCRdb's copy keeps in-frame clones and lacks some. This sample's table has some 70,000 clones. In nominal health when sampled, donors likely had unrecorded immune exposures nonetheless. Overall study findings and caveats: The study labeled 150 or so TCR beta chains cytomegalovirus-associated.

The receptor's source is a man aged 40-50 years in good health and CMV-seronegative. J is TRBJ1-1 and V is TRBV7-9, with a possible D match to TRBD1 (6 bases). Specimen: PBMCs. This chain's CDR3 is CASSFEGGTEAFF. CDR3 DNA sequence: TGTGCCAGCAGCTTTGAAGGGGGCACTGAAGCTTTCTTT.